A single sample is the source of the 27 T cell receptor beta chains below, sequenced in a study of post-analysis software for immune sequencing data. Study results and caveats: Five or six TRBV segments appeared more often in patients than in controls, and TRBV5-6, TRBV5-1 and TRBV20-1 were among these.

Unique molecular identifiers were carried by the TCR beta cDNA libraries. TCRdb re-called the PCR reads with MiXCR, one entry per CDR3 protein. The sample holds roughly 600,000 distinct CDR3 sequences; about 44% are singletons and the top ten take under 2%. Antigen specificity for these receptors is unknown. Input material: blood. The receptors originated from a girl between 10 and 17 years old with multiple sclerosis.

This rearrangement joins TRBV14 to TRBJ1-1; D gene ambiguous. The CDR3 is 13 amino acids. The ends were cut back, 8 bases at V and 0 bases at J, with 10 bases in the middle. From germline, CDR1 is SGHDN and CDR2 FVKESK. CDR3 in amino acids: CASQATMNTEAFF. The DNA for the CDR3 is TGTGCCAGCCAGGCCACAATGAACACTGAAGCTTTCTTT.

This sequence joins TRBV27 and TRBJ1-2; D is uncertain. This CDR3 region has 15 residues. Germline CDR1 is MNHEY and CDR2 is SMNVEV (reference sequence). Trimming took 0 bases from V and 4 from J, leaving 12 bases between them. For the CDR3, the DNA is TGTGCCAGCAGTTTATCTGTCGGCAGTCTCTATGGCTACACCTTC. This codes for CASSLSVGSLYGYTF.

There are a few counts of this clonotype. V usage is TRBV5-1 and J usage is TRBJ2-1; 11 positions agree with TRBD2. The CDR3 is 15 residues long. V gave up 0 bases and J gave up 9 bases; unmatched junction bases: 5. Germline CDR1 reads SGHRS; CDR2 reads YFSETQ. CDR3 region: CASSLDSGRAREQFF. CDR3 nucleotide sequence: TGCGCCAGCAGCTTGGATAGCGGGAGGGCTCGTGAGCAGTTCTTC.

The chain combines TRBV12-3 or TRBV12-4 with TRBJ1-4; possibly TRBD1 for D (6 bases). Trimming took 6 bases from V and 5 from J, leaving 16 bases between them. This CDR3 has 15 residues. The DNA for the CDR3 is TGTGCCAGCAGCACAAAGGGGGGCGTCAATGAAAAACTGTTTTTT. Translation: CASSTKGGVNEKLFF.

J is TRBJ1-4 and V is TRBV20-1; D is undetermined. V gave up 3 bases and J gave up 5 bases, with 10 bases separating them. Germline V gives CDR1 DFQATT, CDR2 SNEGSKA (reference sequence). The length of the CDR3 is 13 residues. CDR3 loop: CSASNPLNEKLFF. The CDR3 DNA is TGCAGTGCTAGTAACCCCTTAAATGAAAAACTGTTTTTT.

V and J are TRBV7-6 and TRBJ1-1; D possibly corresponds to TRBD1 (5 bases). V dropped 4 bases and J dropped 4 bases, with 16 bases sitting between them. This CDR3 region has 15 residues. CDR1 and CDR2 from the germline V gene are SGHVS and FNYEAQ. CDR3 amino acids: CASSSRVSGGTEAFF. The DNA for the CDR3 is TGTGCCAGCAGCTCCAGGGTGAGTGGGGGCACTGAAGCTTTCTTT.

The chain links TRBV20-1 to TRBJ2-5; a possible D gene is TRBD1 (6 bases). With the DNA end fitting TRBJ2-7 better, the J assignment may be wrong. Germline values: CDR1 DFQATT, CDR2 SNEGSKA (reference sequence). The CDR3 has 14 amino acids. CDR3 protein: CSATTGTPSYEQYF. CDR3 sequence (DNA): TGCAGTGCTACCACCGGGACACCCTCCTACGAGCAGTACTTC.

J is TRBJ2-5 and V is TRBV6-5; the match to TRBD2 covers 7 bases. This CDR3 is built from 16 residues. J lost 4 bases, V lost 0 bases, and 8 bases had no gene match. The germline V gene encodes CDR1 MNHEY and CDR2 SVGAGI. CDR3 in amino acids: CASSYSMGGSGETQYF. CDR3 nucleotides: TGTGCCAGCAGTTACTCGATGGGGGGGTCAGGAGAGACCCAGTACTTC.

The V gene is TRBV7-9, the J gene TRBJ2-7; the match to TRBD2 covers 11 bases. Trimming at V came to 6 bases and at J to 6 bases, leaving 10 bases not matched to a gene. Germline CDR1 and CDR2: SEHNR and FQNEAQ (reference sequence). This CDR3 has 15 amino acids. CDR3: CASSRNSGRAGEQYF. The CDR3 bases are TGTGCCAGCAGTAGGAATAGCGGGAGGGCAGGCGAGCAGTACTTC.

This clonotype was recorded only once. The chain links TRBV5-1 to TRBJ2-3, with TRBD1 as a possible D gene (5 bases). Looked up from germline, CDR1 is SGHRS and CDR2 is YFSETQ. Deletions cut 0 bases from V and 2 bases from J, with 19 bases between. The CDR3 runs to 18 residues. DNA of the CDR3: TGCGCCAGCAGCTTGGGGGCCCGCCAGGGAAGGTTCACAGATACGCAGTATTTT. Translation gives CASSLGARQGRFTDTQYF.

This clonotype was found a few times. The chain links TRBV5-1 to TRBJ1-3, with TRBD1 matching over 7 bases. The CDR3 spans 14 residues. The V gene's germline CDR1 is SGHRS and CDR2 YFSETQ. With V trimmed by 4 bases and J by 2 bases, 3 bases remained unmatched. The CDR3 DNA follows: TGCGCCAGCAGCGAGGGGACAGCTGGAAACACCATATATTTT. It translates to CASSEGTAGNTIYF.

The chain links TRBV5-8 to TRBJ2-3; D is ambiguous. This CDR3 has 12 residues. Trimming removed 0 bases from V and 7 bases from J, with 6 bases in between. CDR1 is SGHTS and CDR2 is YDEGEE in the germline V gene. CDR3 DNA sequence: TGTGCCAGCAGCTTGGTTTCTAATACGCAGTATTTT. It translates to CASSLVSNTQYF.

This clonotype was observed a handful of times. The CDR3 sequence is CASSPDRGLETQYF. The CDR3 coding sequence is TGTGCCAGCAGTCCAGACAGGGGGCTGGAGACCCAGTACTTC. The chain is built from TRBV27 and TRBJ2-5; 10 bases match TRBD1. V was clipped by 5 bases and J by 5 bases; unmatched bases: 5. The CDR3 totals 14 residues. Per the germline V gene, CDR1 is MNHEY and CDR2 is SMNVEV (reference sequence).

V gene TRBV6-5 combines with J gene TRBJ2-7; D is perhaps TRBD1 (5 bases). Germline assignment: CDR1 MNHEY and CDR2 SVGAGI. This CDR3 comprises 13 residues. V was pared by 10 bases and J by 5 bases, with 18 bases between. CDR3 DNA sequence: TGTGCCACCACGGCGGCGGACAACAACGAGCAGTACTTC. This encodes CATTAADNNEQYF.

V is TRBV12-3 or TRBV12-4 and J is TRBJ1-6; D is unclear. The CDR3 runs to 15 residues. V was pared by 5 bases and J by 7 bases, with 15 bases between. In DNA, the CDR3 is TGTGCCAGCAGTGATTGGGGAGAGGTCAATTCACCCCTCCACTTT. Translated: CASSDWGEVNSPLHF.

J is TRBJ1-5 and V is TRBV27; D is unclear. Germline CDR1 reads MNHEY; CDR2 reads SMNVEV (reference sequence). V was trimmed by 6 bases and J by 6 bases, leaving 9 bases between them. CDR3 size: 12 residues. CDR3 coding DNA: TGTGCCAGCAGCCCCTTTGGTCAGCCCCAGCATTTT. This encodes CASSPFGQPQHF.

The V gene is TRBV11-2, the J gene TRBJ2-5; TRBD1 is a possible D gene (5 bases). The CDR3 is 15 amino acids. Germline CDR1 reads SGHAT; CDR2 reads FQNNGV. With 5 bases removed from V and 0 bases from J, the gap between germline ends came to 13 bases. DNA for the CDR3: TGTGCCAGCAGCCTCAGGGTCGCAAACCAAGAGACCCAGTACTTC. Translated: CASSLRVANQETQYF.

This clonotype was picked up a small number of times. J is TRBJ2-1 and V is TRBV12-3 or TRBV12-4; D gene ambiguous. Trimming took 3 bases from V and 10 from J, leaving 22 bases between them. The CDR3 contains 16 residues. CDR3 loop: CASSFGDLRIPREQFF. DNA for the CDR3: TGTGCCAGCAGTTTCGGTGATCTCCGTATTCCTCGGGAGCAGTTCTTC.

This chain connects TRBV12-5 to TRBJ2-5; 8 positions agree with TRBD1. Germline assignment: CDR1 LGHNT and CDR2 FRNRAP. After removal of 5 bases from V and 13 bases from J, the junction contained 15 bases not matched to a gene. The CDR3 spans 14 residues. CDR3 residues: CASGQHTARDRPYF. CDR3 nucleotides: TGTGCTAGTGGTCAACATACGGCCCGGGACAGGCCGTACTTC. Full variable domain (remainder filled in from reference TRBV12-5 and TRBJ2-5): DARVTQTPRHKVTEMGQEVTMRCQPILGHNTVFWYRQTMMQGLELLAYFRNRAPLDDSGMPKDRFSAEMPDATLATLKIQPSEPRDSAVYFCASGQHTARDRPYFGPGTRLLVL.

The CDR3 sequence: CASSLRDREVETQYF. CDR3 nucleotides: TGCGCCAGCAGTCTCCGGGACAGGGAGGTAGAGACCCAGTACTTC. The chain employs TRBV4-1 and TRBJ2-7; 9 bases line up with TRBD1. TRBJ2-5 matches the DNA end more closely, so the J call is doubtful. The CDR3 runs to 15 residues. Germline CDR1 MGHRA, CDR2 YSYEKL.

This clonotype was seen only a few times. This chain uses TRBV5-1 with TRBJ2-7; perhaps TRBD2 as D (6 bases). This CDR3 contains 16 residues. Germline V CDR1 and CDR2: SGHRS, YFSETQ. Between the trimmed V and J ends, which lost 0 bases and 3 bases, there was a span of 16 bases. CDR3 nucleotide sequence: TGCGCCAGCAGCTTGGGGAGGGCCTCTTTCTACTACGAGCAGTACTTC. Its protein product is CASSLGRASFYYEQYF.

The V call is TRBV20-1, the J call TRBJ2-3; D is perhaps TRBD1 or TRBD2 (6 bases each). V was cut by 5 bases and J by 2 bases, with 11 bases left in between. From germline, CDR1 is DFQATT and CDR2 SNEGSKA (reference sequence). There are 13 residues in the CDR3. In nucleotides, the CDR3 is TGCAGTGCTGGGGGGCTGTTCACAGATACGCAGTATTTT. It specifies CSAGGLFTDTQYF.

V and J are TRBV7-3 and TRBJ2-1, with D perhaps matching TRBD2 (7 bases). This CDR3 region has 14 residues. CDR1 and CDR2 (germline): SGHTA, FQGTGA. The germline V and J ends were trimmed by 1 base and 8 bases, with 12 bases remaining between them. The CDR3 region has the DNA TGTGCCAGCAGCTTAAGAGGGGGGGGAGATGAGCAGTTCTTC. It codes for CASSLRGGGDEQFF.

The chain links TRBV7-3 to TRBJ2-3; D may be TRBD2 (5 bases). The CDR3 covers 14 residues. Trimming stripped 5 bases from V and 4 bases from J, with 13 bases between. From germline, CDR1 is SGHTA and CDR2 FQGTGA. The DNA of the CDR3 is TGTGCCAGCAGCGCTAGTCTGAGGGCAGATACGCAGTATTTT. Protein sequence: CASSASLRADTQYF.

This clonotype was counted between two and nine times. The rearrangement uses TRBV27 and TRBJ2-5; 8 nucleotides match TRBD2. Germline V CDR1 and CDR2: MNHEY, SMNVEV (reference sequence). With 5 bases clipped from V and 5 bases from J, the junction kept 10 bases outside the gene matches. The CDR3 consists of 15 residues. CDR3 in DNA: TGTGCCAGCAGTGCCATCCTGCGGGGGGCGGAGACCCAGTACTTC. Amino acids: CASSAILRGAETQYF.

This rearrangement joins TRBV6-1 to TRBJ2-1, with 7 bases lining up with TRBD1. Germline CDR1 and CDR2: MNHNS and SASEGT. J was trimmed by 5 bases and V by 4 bases; bases with no gene match: 2. The CDR3 is 13 amino acids. CDR3 nucleotides: TGTGCCAGCAGTGTTGACAGGGACAATGAGCAGTTCTTC. Amino acid sequence: CASSVDRDNEQFF.

This clonotype was detected only a few times. The chain has TRBV3-1 and TRBJ1-2; 10 bases align to TRBD1. The CDR3 loop spans 17 amino acids. The germline V gene has CDR1 LGHDT and CDR2 YNNKEL (reference sequence). The trim removed 1 base at V and 1 base at J, leaving 6 bases unmatched. CDR3 coding DNA: TGTGCCAGCAGCCAAGGGGACAGGGGCTTCCTTAACTATGGCTACACCTTC. This codes for CASSQGDRGFLNYGYTF.